The present entry profiles one T cell receptor beta chain with its context. These data come from a study of cytomegalovirus exposure and HLA in healthy donors. Sequencing was performed with immunoSEQ multiplex PCR; in TCRdb, only in-frame clones are kept and a portion is missing. The profile shows 250,000 or so clones, roughly 87% of them singletons. The donors formed part of the roughly 120-subject validation cohort, distinct from the approximately 630-subject first cohort. Sequenced input: PBMCs. This TCR was recovered from a man between 18 and 29 years old in good health and CMV-seropositive.

CDR3 sequence: CASSFVGGELFF. CDR3 nucleotides: TGTGCCAGCAGCTTTGTGGGCGGGGAGCTGTTTTTT. V and J are TRBV7-7 and TRBJ2-2; the D is unclear. V was pared by 3 bases and J by 7 bases, with 6 bases between. Germline V gene lookup returns CDR1 SSHAT and CDR2 FNYEAQ (reference sequence). The CDR3 has 12 residues. Looking up the rest from reference TRBV7-7 and TRBJ2-2 gives the full variable domain: GAGVSQSPRYKVTKRGQDVTLRCDPISSHATLYWYQQALGQGPEFLTYFNYEAQPDKSGLPSDRFSAERPEGSISTLTIQRTEQRDSAMYRCASSFVGGELFFGEGSRLTVL.